The text below deals with one T cell receptor beta chain. The data stem from a study of blood T cell repertoires in COVID-19. Study-level information: Collection of acute and convalescent COVID-19 samples took place in the United States, Italy and Spain. In each case, the material was cDNA or gDNA derived from T cells, B-cell-depleted T cells, or PBMCs.

In the original analysis: From reference gene primer amplification, estimates of nucleated cell counts were derived. Clones were sequenced by immunoSEQ multiplex PCR, and TCRdb holds only the in-frame ones, with some missing. The V and J calls and clone size are taken from that table; D and trimming were inferred from the DNA. The profile covers roughly 280,000 clones, with 80% to 90% appearing a single time and more than 9.5% taken by the ten largest. The germline V gene has CDR1 MNHEY and CDR2 SVGAGI. Unmatched junction bases numbered 9, after V lost 4 bases and J lost 10 bases. This CDR3 has 15 amino acids.

Sequencing was done on a sample of peripheral blood. This clonotype was obtained from a woman aged 70-85 years with acute or convalescent COVID-19. V and J are TRBV6-5 and TRBJ1-6; TRBD1 matches at 8 bases. CDR3 nucleotide sequence: TGTGCCAGCAGTTTACCTGGACAGGGAGGGTCACCCCTCCACTTT. It codes for CASSLPGQGGSPLHF.